The sequence of this T cell receptor (beta chain) was determined in a study of monozygotic twins with inflammatory bowel disease. Study-wide results and limits: Discordant twins had repertoire similarity that did not differ from that of concordant twins, possibly from limited power. Patients received differing immunosuppressive treatments, which may have added variability to their repertoires.

A remark on this clonotype: The antigen is unknown.

TCRdb re-analyzed the 5' RACE reads; it lists each CDR3 protein once, without DNA. This sample contains around 140,000 distinct CDR3 sequences. This CDR3 has 15 residues. Looked up from germline, CDR1 is SGHRS and CDR2 is YFSETQ. The TCR was taken from a human donor with ulcerative colitis or Crohn's disease, or a healthy co-twin of an affected twin (not recorded which). Material for sequencing was blood. The chain uses TRBV5-1 and TRBJ2-1; TCRdb outputs TRBD2, but without DNA this stays unchecked. CDR3 in amino acids: CASSAGTSLSNEQFF.